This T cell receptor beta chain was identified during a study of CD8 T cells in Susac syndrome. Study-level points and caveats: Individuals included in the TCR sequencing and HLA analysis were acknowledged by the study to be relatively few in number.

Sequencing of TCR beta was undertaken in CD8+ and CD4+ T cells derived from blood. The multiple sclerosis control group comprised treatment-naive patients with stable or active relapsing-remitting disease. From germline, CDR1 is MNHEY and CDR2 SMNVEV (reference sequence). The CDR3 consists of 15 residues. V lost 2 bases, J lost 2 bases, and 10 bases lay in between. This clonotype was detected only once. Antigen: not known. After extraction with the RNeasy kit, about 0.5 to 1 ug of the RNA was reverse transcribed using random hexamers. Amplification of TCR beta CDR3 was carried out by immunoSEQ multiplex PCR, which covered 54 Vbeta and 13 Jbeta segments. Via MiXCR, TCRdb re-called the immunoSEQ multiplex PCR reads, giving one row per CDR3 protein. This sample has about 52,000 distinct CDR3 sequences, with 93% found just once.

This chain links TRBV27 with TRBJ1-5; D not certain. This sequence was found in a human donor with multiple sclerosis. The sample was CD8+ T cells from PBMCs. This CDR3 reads CASSLQPVGNQPQHF. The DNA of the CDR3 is TGTGCCAGCAGTTTACAGCCGGTTGGCAATCAGCCCCAGCATTTT.